The rows below give T cell receptor gamma chains drawn from one sample of a study of Vδ1+ human thymocytes. TCRdb reanalyzed the multiplex PCR reads using CATT. The sample has more than 25,000 gamma-chain clones; roughly a fifth are singletons. The sample taken for sequencing was Vdelta1+ gamma-delta thymocytes from the thymus. These receptors originate from a boy under two years old who had congenital heart surgery. The CDR3 runs from the conserved cysteine through the conserved F or W. Not every row has a clone size; where given, it reads once, few, many or a size class.

v_call	j_call	clone_size	cdr3_nt	cdr3_aa
TRGV4	TRGJ1/TRGJ2	few	TGTGCCACCACCCGGGGGAAACTCTTT	CATTRGKLF
TRGV9	TRGJ1/TRGJ2	-	TGTGCCTTGTGGGAGGAATACAGAAAAAAGAAACTCTTT	CALWEEYRKKKLF
TRGV4	TRGJ1/TRGJ2	few	TGTGCCACCTGGATCGCTTATTATAAGAAACTCTTT	CATWIAYYKKLF
TRGV5	TRGJ1/TRGJ2	-	TGTGCCACCTGGGACAGGCTTGGGGAGAATTATTATAAGAAACTCTTT	CATWDRLGENYYKKLF
TRGV4	TRGJ1/TRGJ2	few	TGTGCCACCTGGGATTATTATTATTATAAGAAACTCTTT	CATWDYYYYKKLF
TRGV9	TRGJ1/TRGJ2	-	TGTGCCTTGTGGGAGATCGGCGGCGGTATGTATTATAAGAAACTCTTT	CALWEIGGGMYYKKLF
TRGV9	TRGJ1/TRGJ2	-	TGTGCCTTGTGGGAGGTCTCATTTTATTATAAGAAACTCTTT	CALWEVSFYYKKLF
TRGV2	TRGJP1	-	TGTGCCACCTGGGACGTCCCTGGTTGGTTCAAGATATTT	CATWDVPGWFKIF
TRGV4	TRGJ1/TRGJ2	-	TGTGCCACCTGGGATGGAGACAAGAAACTCTTT	CATWDGDKKLF
TRGV5	TRGJ1/TRGJ2	few	TGTGCCACCTGGGACAGGGGTTGTTATAAGAAACTCTTT	CATWDRGCYKKLF
TRGV5	TRGJP2	-	TGTGCCACCTGGGACAGGCTGAATAGTAGTGATTGGATCAAGACGTTT	CATWDRLNSSDWIKTF
TRGV4	TRGJ1/TRGJ2	-	TGTGCCACCTGGGATGAGAGGAAACTCTTT	CATWDERKLF
TRGV3	TRGJ1/TRGJ2	-	TGTGCCACCTGGGACCCTGGGCTCCGTTTAATTGGTTATAAGAAACTCTTT	CATWDPGLRLIGYKKLF
TRGV4	TRGJ1/TRGJ2	few	TGTGCCACCTGGGATGGAGATTATTATAAGAAACTCTTT	CATWDGDYYKKLF
TRGV4	TRGJ1/TRGJ2	medium-sized	TGTGCCACCTGGGCCAATTATTATAAGAAACTCTTT	CATWANYYKKLF
TRGV9	TRGJ1/TRGJ2	-	TGTGCCTTGTGGGAGGTGCAGCGGTATAAGAAACTCTTT	CALWEVQRYKKLF
TRGV9	TRGJP	-	TGTGCCTTGTGGGAGCAACAAGAGTTGGGCAAAAAAATCAAGGTATTT	CALWEQQELGKKIKVF
TRGV8	TRGJP2	-	TGTGCCACCTGGGCCAGTAGTGATTGGATCAAGACGTTT	CATWASSDWIKTF
TRGV5	TRGJ1/TRGJ2	few	TGTGCCACCTGGGGGCGATATTATAAGAAACTCTTT	CATWGRYYKKLF
TRGV5	TRGJ1/TRGJ2	few	TGTGCCACCTGGGACCCGACCGATAAGAAACTCTTT	CATWDPTDKKLF
TRGV4	TRGJ1/TRGJ2	few	TGTGCCACCTGGGATTTAGGCGGTAAGAAACTCTTT	CATWDLGGKKLF
TRGV4	TRGJP	-	TGTGCCACCTGGGAAAGGGAGTTGGGCAAAAAAATCAAGGTATTT	CATWERELGKKIKVF
TRGV2	TRGJ1/TRGJ2	-	TGTGCCACCTGGGACGTTACTTATTATAAGAAACTCTTT	CATWDVTYYKKLF
TRGV2	TRGJ1/TRGJ2	-	TGTGCCACCTGGGACGGGCGGCGGGATAAGAAACTCTTT	CATWDGRRDKKLF
TRGV4	TRGJ1/TRGJ2	-	TGTGCCACCTGGGATGGGGAGAATTATTATAAGAAACTCTTT	CATWDGENYYKKLF
TRGV9	TRGJP	few	TGTGCCTTGTGGGAGCTCCCCGAGGAGTTGGGCAAAAAAATCAAGGTATTT	CALWELPEELGKKIKVF
TRGV4	TRGJ1/TRGJ2	medium-sized	TGTGCCACCTGGTGTTGGTATAAGAAACTCTTT	CATWCWYKKLF
TRGV2	TRGJ1/TRGJ2	few	TGTGCCACCTGGGACGTCCTGAATTATTATAAGAAACTCTTT	CATWDVLNYYKKLF
TRGV9	TRGJ1/TRGJ2	-	TGTGCCTTGTGGGCTCTGAATTATTATAAGAAACTCTTT	CALWALNYYKKLF
TRGV9	TRGJ1/TRGJ2	-	TGTGCCTTGTGGGAGGTGCAAGGGGAGAAATATAAGAAACTCTTT	CALWEVQGEKYKKLF
TRGV4	TRGJ1/TRGJ2	few	TGTGCCACCTGGGATGGGGAACATTATAAGAAACTCTTT	CATWDGEHYKKLF
TRGV3	TRGJ1/TRGJ2	-	TGTGCCACCTGGGACAGTTGGGGGTATTATAAGAAACTCTTT	CATWDSWGYYKKLF
TRGV4	TRGJ1/TRGJ2	few	TGTGCCACCTGGGATGGGGAAAATTATAAGAAACTCTTT	CATWDGENYKKLF
TRGV9	TRGJP	few	TGTGCCTTGTGGAAGTTGGGCAAAAAAATCAAGGTATTT	CALWKLGKKIKVF
TRGV3	TRGJ1/TRGJ2	-	TGTGCCACCTGGGTCCCATTTAAGAAACTCTTT	CATWVPFKKLF
TRGV2	TRGJ1/TRGJ2	-	TGTGCCACCTGGGACGGGCCTTTGGGTTTATGTAAGAAACTCTTT	CATWDGPLGLCKKLF
TRGV9	TRGJ1/TRGJ2	-	TGTGCCTTGTGGGAGGTACGAGGGACTTATTATAAGAAACTCTTT	CALWEVRGTYYKKLF
TRGV9	TRGJP	few	TGTGCCAAGTGGGCACAGTTGGGCAAAAAAATCAAGGTATTT	CAKWAQLGKKIKVF
TRGV9	TRGJ1/TRGJ2	-	TGTGCCTTGTGGGAGGACCGACCTTTTAAGAAACTCTTT	CALWEDRPFKKLF
TRGV9	TRGJ1/TRGJ2	few	TGTGCCTTGTGGTTAGGGGTCGGTCATAAGAAACTCTTT	CALWLGVGHKKLF
TRGV3	TRGJP2	few	TGTGCCACCTGGGACAGGCTCCCAGGTTTGTATAGTAGTGATTGGATCAAGACGTTT	CATWDRLPGLYSSDWIKTF